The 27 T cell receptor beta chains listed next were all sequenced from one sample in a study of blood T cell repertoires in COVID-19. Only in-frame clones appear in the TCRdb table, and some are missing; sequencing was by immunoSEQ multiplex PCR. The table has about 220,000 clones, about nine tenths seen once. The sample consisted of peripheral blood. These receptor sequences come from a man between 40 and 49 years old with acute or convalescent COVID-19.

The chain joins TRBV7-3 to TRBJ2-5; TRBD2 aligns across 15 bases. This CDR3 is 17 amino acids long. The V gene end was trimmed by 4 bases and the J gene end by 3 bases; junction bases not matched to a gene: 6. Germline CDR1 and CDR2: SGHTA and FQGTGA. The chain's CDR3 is CASSSRGLAGGEETQYF. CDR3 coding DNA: TGTGCCAGCAGCTCCCGGGGACTAGCGGGAGGAGAAGAGACCCAGTACTTC. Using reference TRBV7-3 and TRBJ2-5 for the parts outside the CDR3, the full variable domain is GAGVSQTPSNKVTEKGKYVELRCDPISGHTALYWYRQSLGQGPEFLIYFQGTGAADDSGLPNDRFFAVRPEGSVSTLKIQRTERGDSAVYLCASSSRGLAGGEETQYFGPGTRLLVL.

CDR3: CASSQGEGAGEKLFF. The CDR3 DNA is TGCGCCAGCAGCCAAGGAGAGGGGGCGGGAGAAAAACTGTTTTTT. V is TRBV4-3 and J is TRBJ1-4; 7 nucleotides line up with TRBD1. Germline V gene sequence: CDR1 LGHNA, CDR2 YSLEER. Losses at the gene ends were 1 base for V and 8 bases for J; bases not matched to a gene: 7. This CDR3 is 15 amino acids long.

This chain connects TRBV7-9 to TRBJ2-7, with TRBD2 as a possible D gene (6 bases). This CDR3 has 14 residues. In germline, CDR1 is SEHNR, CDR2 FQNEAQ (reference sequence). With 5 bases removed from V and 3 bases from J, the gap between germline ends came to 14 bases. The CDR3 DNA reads TGTGCCAGCAGCCCGGTCGCGGGGCTCTACGAGCAGTACTTC. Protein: CASSPVAGLYEQYF.

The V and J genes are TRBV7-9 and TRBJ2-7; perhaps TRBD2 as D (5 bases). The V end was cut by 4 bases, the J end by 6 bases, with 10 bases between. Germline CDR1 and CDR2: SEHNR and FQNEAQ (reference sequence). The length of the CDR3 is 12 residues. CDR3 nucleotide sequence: TGTGCCAGCAGCTCGGTGAGCGGCGAGCAGTACTTC. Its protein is CASSSVSGEQYF.

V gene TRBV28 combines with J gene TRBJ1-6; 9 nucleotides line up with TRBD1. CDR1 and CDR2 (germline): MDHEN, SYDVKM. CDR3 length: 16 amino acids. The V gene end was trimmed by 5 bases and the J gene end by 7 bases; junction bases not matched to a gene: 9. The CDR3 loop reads CASSDWGQGRNSPLHF. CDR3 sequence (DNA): TGTGCCAGCAGTGACTGGGGACAGGGTCGAAATTCACCCCTCCACTTT.

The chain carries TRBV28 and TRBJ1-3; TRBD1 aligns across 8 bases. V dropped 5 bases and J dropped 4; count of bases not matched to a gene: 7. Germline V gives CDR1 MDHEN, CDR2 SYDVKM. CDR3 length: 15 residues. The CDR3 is CASSPRTGRGNTIYF. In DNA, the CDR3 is TGTGCCAGCAGTCCCCGGACAGGGAGGGGAAACACCATATATTTT.

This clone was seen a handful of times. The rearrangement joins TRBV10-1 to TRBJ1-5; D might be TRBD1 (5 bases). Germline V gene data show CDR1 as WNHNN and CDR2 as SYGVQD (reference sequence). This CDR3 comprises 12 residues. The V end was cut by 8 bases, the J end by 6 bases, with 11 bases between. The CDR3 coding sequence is TGCGCCAGCGGAGGAGGGGTTCAGCCCCAGCATTTT. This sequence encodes CASGGGVQPQHF.

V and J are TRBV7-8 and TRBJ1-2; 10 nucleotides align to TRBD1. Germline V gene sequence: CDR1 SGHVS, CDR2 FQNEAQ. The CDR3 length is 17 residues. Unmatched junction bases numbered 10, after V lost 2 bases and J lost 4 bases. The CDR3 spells CASSLLWTGGYSYGYTF. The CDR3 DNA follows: TGTGCCAGCAGCTTACTCTGGACAGGGGGATATAGCTATGGCTACACCTTC.

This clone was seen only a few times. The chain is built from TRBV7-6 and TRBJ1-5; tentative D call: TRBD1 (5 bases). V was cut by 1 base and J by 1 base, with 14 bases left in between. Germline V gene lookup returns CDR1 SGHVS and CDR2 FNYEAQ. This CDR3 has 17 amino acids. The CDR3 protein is CASSLGGSQGSNQPQHF. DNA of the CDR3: TGTGCCAGCAGCTTAGGGGGCAGCCAGGGAAGCAATCAGCCCCAGCATTTT. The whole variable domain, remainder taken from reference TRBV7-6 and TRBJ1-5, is GAGVSQSPRYKVTKRGQDVALRCDPISGHVSLYWYRQALGQGPEFLTYFNYEAQQDKSGLPNDRFSAERPEGSISTLTIQRTEQRDSAMYRCASSLGGSQGSNQPQHFGDGTRLSIL.

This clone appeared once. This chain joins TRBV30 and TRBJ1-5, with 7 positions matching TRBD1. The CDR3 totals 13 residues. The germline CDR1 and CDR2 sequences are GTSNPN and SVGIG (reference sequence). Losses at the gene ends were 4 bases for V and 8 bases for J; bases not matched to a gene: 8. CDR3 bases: TGTGCCTGGACTAAACAGGGGAATGAGCCCCAGCATTTT. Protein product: CAWTKQGNEPQHF.

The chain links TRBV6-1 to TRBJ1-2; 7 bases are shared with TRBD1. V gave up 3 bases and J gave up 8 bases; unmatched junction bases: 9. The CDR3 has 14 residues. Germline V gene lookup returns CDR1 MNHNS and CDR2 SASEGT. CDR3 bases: TGTGCCAGCAGTGACCTACAGGGGTTAAACGGCTACACCTTC. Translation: CASSDLQGLNGYTF.

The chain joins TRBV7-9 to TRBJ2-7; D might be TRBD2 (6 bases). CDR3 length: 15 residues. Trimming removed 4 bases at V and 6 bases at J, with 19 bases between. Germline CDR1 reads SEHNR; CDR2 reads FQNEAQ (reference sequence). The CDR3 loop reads CASSSRTGEDFEQYF. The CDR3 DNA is TGTGCCAGCAGCTCCCGGACCGGGGAGGATTTCGAGCAGTACTTC.

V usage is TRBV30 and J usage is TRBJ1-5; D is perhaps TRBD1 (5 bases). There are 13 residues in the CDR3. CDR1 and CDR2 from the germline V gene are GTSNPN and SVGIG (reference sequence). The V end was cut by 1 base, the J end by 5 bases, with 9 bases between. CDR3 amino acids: CAWSGQGDQPQHF. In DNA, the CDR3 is TGTGCCTGGAGTGGGCAGGGTGATCAGCCCCAGCATTTT.

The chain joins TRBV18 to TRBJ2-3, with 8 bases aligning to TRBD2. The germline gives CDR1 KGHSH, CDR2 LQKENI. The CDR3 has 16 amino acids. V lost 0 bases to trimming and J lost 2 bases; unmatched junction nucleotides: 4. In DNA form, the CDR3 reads TGTGCCAGCTCACCACCGGCGGGGGGAGACACAGATACGCAGTATTTT. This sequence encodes CASSPPAGGDTDTQYF.

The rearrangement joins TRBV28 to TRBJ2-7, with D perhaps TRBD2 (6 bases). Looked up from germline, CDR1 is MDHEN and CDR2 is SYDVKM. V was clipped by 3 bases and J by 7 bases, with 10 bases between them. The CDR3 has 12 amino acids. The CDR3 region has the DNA TGTGCCAGCAGTTTGCCGGGGAGGGAGCAGTACTTC. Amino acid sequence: CASSLPGREQYF.

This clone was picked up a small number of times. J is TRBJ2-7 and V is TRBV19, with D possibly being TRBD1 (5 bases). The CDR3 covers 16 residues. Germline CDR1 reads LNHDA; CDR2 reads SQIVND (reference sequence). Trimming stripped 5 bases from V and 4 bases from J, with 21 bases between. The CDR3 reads CASSPRQWGLNYEQYF. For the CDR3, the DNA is TGTGCCAGTAGTCCGCGACAATGGGGCTTGAATTACGAGCAGTACTTC.

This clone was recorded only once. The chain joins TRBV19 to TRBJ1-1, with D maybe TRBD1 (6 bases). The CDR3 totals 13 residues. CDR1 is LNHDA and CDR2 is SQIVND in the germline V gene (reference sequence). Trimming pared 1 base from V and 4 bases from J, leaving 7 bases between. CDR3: CASSIVGATEAFF. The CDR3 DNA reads TGTGCCAGTAGTATAGTGGGGGCCACTGAAGCTTTCTTT.

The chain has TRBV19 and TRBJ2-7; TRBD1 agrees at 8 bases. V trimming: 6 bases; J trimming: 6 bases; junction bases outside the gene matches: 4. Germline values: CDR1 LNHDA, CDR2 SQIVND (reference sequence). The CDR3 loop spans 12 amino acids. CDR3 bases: TGTGCCAGTAGCCGACAGGGGTTCGAGCAGTACTTC. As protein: CASSRQGFEQYF.

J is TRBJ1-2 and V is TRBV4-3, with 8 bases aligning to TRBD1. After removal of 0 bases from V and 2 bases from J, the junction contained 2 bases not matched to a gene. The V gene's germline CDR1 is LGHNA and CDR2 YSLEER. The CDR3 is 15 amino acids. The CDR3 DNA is TGCGCCAGCAGCCAAGACAGGGGGCAAAACTATGGCTACACCTTC. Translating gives CASSQDRGQNYGYTF.

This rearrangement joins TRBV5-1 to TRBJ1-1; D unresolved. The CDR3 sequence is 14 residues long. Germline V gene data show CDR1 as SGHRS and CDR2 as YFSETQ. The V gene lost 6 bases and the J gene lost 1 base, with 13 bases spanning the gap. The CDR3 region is CASTTDTPNTEAFF. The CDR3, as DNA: TGCGCCAGCACCACCGACACCCCGAACACTGAAGCTTTCTTT. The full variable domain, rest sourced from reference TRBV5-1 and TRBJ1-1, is KAGVTQTPRYLIKTRGQQVTLSCSPISGHRSVSWYQQTPGQGLQFLFEYFSETQRNKGNFPGRFSGRQFSNSRSEMNVSTLELGDSALYLCASTTDTPNTEAFFGQGTRLTVV.

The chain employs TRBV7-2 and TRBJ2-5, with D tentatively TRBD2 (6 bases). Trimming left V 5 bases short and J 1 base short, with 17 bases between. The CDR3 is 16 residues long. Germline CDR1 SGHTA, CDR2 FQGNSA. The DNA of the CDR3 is TGTGCCAGCAGCCACGGGAGAACTAGAACCCAAGAGACCCAGTACTTC. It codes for CASSHGRTRTQETQYF.

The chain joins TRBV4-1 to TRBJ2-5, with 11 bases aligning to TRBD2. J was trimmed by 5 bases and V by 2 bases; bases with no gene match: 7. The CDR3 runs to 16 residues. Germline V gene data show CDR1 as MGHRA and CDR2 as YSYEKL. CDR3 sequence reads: CASSQFSGGAGETQYF. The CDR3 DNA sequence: TGCGCCAGCAGCCAATTTAGCGGGGGGGCTGGTGAGACCCAGTACTTC.

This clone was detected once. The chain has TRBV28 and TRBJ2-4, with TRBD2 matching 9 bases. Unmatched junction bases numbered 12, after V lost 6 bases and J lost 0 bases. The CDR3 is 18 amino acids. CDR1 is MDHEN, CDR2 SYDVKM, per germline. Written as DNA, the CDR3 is TGTGCCAGCAGAGAGGAAAGACTAGCGGACCTAGCCAAAAACATTCAGTACTTC. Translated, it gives CASREERLADLAKNIQYF.

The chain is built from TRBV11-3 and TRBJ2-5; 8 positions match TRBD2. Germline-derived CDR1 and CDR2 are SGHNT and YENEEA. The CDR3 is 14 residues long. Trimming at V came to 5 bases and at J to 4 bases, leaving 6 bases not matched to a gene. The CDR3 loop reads CASSPSGRGETQYF. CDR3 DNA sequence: TGTGCCAGCAGCCCCAGCGGGAGAGGAGAGACCCAGTACTTC.

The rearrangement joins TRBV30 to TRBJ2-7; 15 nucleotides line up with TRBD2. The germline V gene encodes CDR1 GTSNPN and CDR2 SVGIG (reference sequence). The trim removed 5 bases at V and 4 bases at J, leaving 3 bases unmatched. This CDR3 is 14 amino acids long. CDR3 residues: CAWSGLAGGYEQYF. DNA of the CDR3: TGTGCCTGGTCGGGACTAGCGGGAGGTTACGAGCAGTACTTC.

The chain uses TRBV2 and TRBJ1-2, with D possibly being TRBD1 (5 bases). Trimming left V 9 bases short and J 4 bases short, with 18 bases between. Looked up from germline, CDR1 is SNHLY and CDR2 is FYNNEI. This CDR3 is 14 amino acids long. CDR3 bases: TGTGCCAGTGTATTAGGGGATAGGACCTATGGCTACACCTTC. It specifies CASVLGDRTYGYTF.

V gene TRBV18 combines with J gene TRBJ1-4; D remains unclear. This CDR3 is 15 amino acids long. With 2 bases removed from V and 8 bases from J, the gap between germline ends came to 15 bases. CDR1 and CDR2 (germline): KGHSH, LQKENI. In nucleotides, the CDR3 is TGTGCCAGCTCACCATCAGGACTACTGGGGGAAAAACTGTTTTTT. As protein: CASSPSGLLGEKLFF.